What follows is one T cell receptor beta chain and its context. The PCR had 60 Vbeta and 13 Jbeta primers. Data came from immunoSEQ multiplex PCR; TCRdb stores just in-frame clones and leaves some out. There are around 140,000 clones in the sample; approximately 78% occur only once, and about 2.9% lies in the top ten. Trimming pared 4 bases from V and 10 bases from J, leaving 13 bases between. This CDR3 has 11 residues. CDR1 and CDR2 (germline): GTSNPN, SVGIG (reference sequence). These data originate in a study of cytomegalovirus exposure and HLA in healthy donors. The TCR originated in a female donor in good health and CMV-seronegative. Sequenced input: PBMCs. The chain couples TRBV30 to TRBJ1-1; D call uncertain. The CDR3, as DNA: TGTGCCTGGAACGGCGGATCTGGAGCTTTCTTT. Protein sequence: CAWNGGSGAFF.